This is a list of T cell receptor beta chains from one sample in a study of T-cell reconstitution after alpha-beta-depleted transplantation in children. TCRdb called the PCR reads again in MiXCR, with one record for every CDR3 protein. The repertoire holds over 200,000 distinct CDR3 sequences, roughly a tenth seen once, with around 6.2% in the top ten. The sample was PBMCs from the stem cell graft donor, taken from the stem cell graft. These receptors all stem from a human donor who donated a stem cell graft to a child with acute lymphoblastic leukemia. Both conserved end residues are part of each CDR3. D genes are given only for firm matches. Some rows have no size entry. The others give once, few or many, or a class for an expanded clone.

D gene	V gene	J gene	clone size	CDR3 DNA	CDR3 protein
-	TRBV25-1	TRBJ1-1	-	TGTGCCAGCAGTGAAACAGGGTTAGCTTTCTTT	CASSETGLAFF
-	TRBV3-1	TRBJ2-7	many	TGTGCCAGCAGCCAAGATCGGGGAAGGGAGCAGTACTTC	CASSQDRGREQYF
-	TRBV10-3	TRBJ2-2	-	TGTGCCATCAGGAGTACAGGGTCAGGACCTAACACCGGGGAGCTGTTTTTT	CAIRSTGSGPNTGELFF
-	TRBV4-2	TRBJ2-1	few	TGTGCCAGCAGCCAAGATTTCGGGGGGCCCTACAATGAGCAGTTCTTC	CASSQDFGGPYNEQFF
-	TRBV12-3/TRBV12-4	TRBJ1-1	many	TGTGCCAGCAGTTTTGGGGAGAACACTGAAGCTTTCTTT	CASSFGENTEAFF
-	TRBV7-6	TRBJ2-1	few	TGTGCCAGCAGCGGAAGTAATGAGCAGTTCTTC	CASSGSNEQFF
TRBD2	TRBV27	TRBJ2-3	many	TGTGCCAGCAGTTCAACTAGCGGGTCAGGTGATACGCAGTATTTT	CASSSTSGSGDTQYF
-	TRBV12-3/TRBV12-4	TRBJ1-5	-	TGTGCCAGCAGTTTGGCAGGTAGGAATCAGCCCCAGCATTTT	CASSLAGRNQPQHF
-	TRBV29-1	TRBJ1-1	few	TGCAGCGTTGAAGATCGTTGGGGTATGAACACTGAAGCTTTCTTT	CSVEDRWGMNTEAFF
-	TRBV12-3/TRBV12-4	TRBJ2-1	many	TGTGCCAGCAGTTTAGCCGTAGACGGGGACAATGAGCAGTTCTTC	CASSLAVDGDNEQFF
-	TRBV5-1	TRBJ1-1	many	TGTGCCAGCAGTTTAGGAGGGAACACTGAAGCTTTCTTT	CASSLGGNTEAFF
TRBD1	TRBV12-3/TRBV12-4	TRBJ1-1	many	TGTGCCACCCGGATTACCAGGGACAGCCAAAAGGCTTTCTTT	CATRITRDSQKAFF
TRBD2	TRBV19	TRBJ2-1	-	TGTGCCAGTAGTATGTCTGCGGGGGGGCTAAATGAGCAGTTCTTC	CASSMSAGGLNEQFF
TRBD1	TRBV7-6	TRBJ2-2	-	TGTGCCAGCAGCCGATCCGGACAGGGGGCGTCGGTCGGGGAGCTGTTTTTT	CASSRSGQGASVGELFF
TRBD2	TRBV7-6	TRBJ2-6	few	TGTGCCAGCAGCCGCGGAGGGGAGGGGACTGGGGCCAACGTCCTGACTTTC	CASSRGGEGTGANVLTF